The 2 T cell receptor beta chains in this list originate from one sample, sequenced in a study of blood T cell repertoires in COVID-19. TCRdb's copy holds only in-frame clones and misses some; the assay was immunoSEQ multiplex PCR. The sample lists more than 200,000 clones, 80% to 95% seen once, with approximately 1.9% in the top ten. The sample comprised PBMCs or T cells enriched from blood (not recorded which). All receptors come from a woman younger than 35 who had recovered from COVID-19.

The V call is TRBV5-1, the J call TRBJ1-2; the match to TRBD1 covers 7 bases. Trimming at V came to 4 bases and at J to 3 bases, leaving 3 bases not matched to a gene. CDR1 and CDR2 (germline): SGHRS, YFSETQ. The CDR3 length is 13 residues. Here the CDR3 reads CASSPTGDYGYTF. As DNA, the CDR3 is TGCGCCAGCAGCCCTACAGGGGACTATGGCTACACCTTC.

This chain's CDR3 is CASSPREGVTDTQYF. CDR3 nucleotide sequence: TGTGCCAGCAGCCCGCGGGAGGGCGTCACAGATACGCAGTATTTT. This chain uses TRBV9 with TRBJ2-3; 9 bases align to TRBD2. The V and J ends lost 4 bases and 2 bases, in that order; junction bases with no gene match: 5. The CDR3 extends over 15 amino acids. Looked up from germline, CDR1 is SGDLS and CDR2 is YYNGEE.